This T cell receptor (beta chain) stems from a study of T cell changes during pregnancy in multiple sclerosis. Profiling relied on immunoSEQ multiplex PCR, and the TCRdb table lists in-frame clones only, not all of them. There are over 75,000 clones in the sample; approximately 92% occur only once, and 2% to 3% lies in the top ten. Germline-derived CDR1 and CDR2 are SGDLS and YYNGEE. CDR3 length: 16 amino acids. V lost 4 bases, J lost 5 bases, and 8 bases stayed unmatched. The sample was peripheral blood, taken in the first trimester of pregnancy. This TCR derives from a female donor with multiple sclerosis, enrolled in a pregnancy study. This rearrangement joins TRBV9 to TRBJ2-1; TRBD1 agrees at 11 bases. The CDR3 DNA is TGTGCCAGCAGCCCGAGGACAGGGGGCGTCCACAATGAGCAGTTCTTC. Translating gives CASSPRTGGVHNEQFF.